The 7 T cell receptor beta chains below come from one sample, sequenced in a study of cytomegalovirus exposure and HLA in healthy donors. 13 Jbeta primers and 60 Vbeta primers were used for the PCR. The method was immunoSEQ multiplex PCR; TCRdb's version includes in-frame clones alone and lacks a portion of them. This table holds roughly 140,000 clones, approximately 70% found once. Sequenced input: PBMCs. Receptors originate from a human donor in good health.

The chain combines TRBV5-1 with TRBJ2-7; 7 positions match TRBD2. V trimming: 2 bases; J trimming: 6 bases; junction bases outside the gene matches: 17. There are 17 residues in the CDR3. Per the germline V gene, CDR1 is SGHRS and CDR2 is YFSETQ. The CDR3 is CASSFRPLGGRPLEQYF. The CDR3 nucleotides are TGCGCCAGCAGCTTTAGGCCCCTGGGCGGGAGACCTCTCGAGCAGTACTTC. The variable domain in full, completed from reference TRBV5-1 and TRBJ2-7, reads KAGVTQTPRYLIKTRGQQVTLSCSPISGHRSVSWYQQTPGQGLQFLFEYFSETQRNKGNFPGRFSGRQFSNSRSEMNVSTLELGDSALYLCASSFRPLGGRPLEQYFGPGTRLTVT.

The chain combines TRBV2 with TRBJ2-1; possibly TRBD1 for D (6 bases). Germline loops: CDR1 SNHLY, CDR2 FYNNEI. Trimming pared 2 bases from V and 0 bases from J, leaving 8 bases between. There are 15 residues in the CDR3. Here the CDR3 reads CASSETGSSYNEQFF. The CDR3 DNA reads TGTGCCAGCAGTGAAACAGGGAGCTCCTACAATGAGCAGTTCTTC.

This clone came up once. The chain links TRBV19 to TRBJ2-2, with D perhaps TRBD1 (5 bases). CDR1 and CDR2 (germline): LNHDA, SQIVND (reference sequence). Between the trimmed V and J ends, which lost 5 bases and 6 bases, there was a span of 10 bases. The CDR3 runs to 13 residues. CDR3 coding DNA: TGTGCCAGTAGTTTCGGCAGGGCCGGGGAGCTGTTTTTT. Translating gives CASSFGRAGELFF.

This chain connects TRBV30 to TRBJ1-4, with 7 positions matching TRBD1. The V gene's germline CDR1 is GTSNPN and CDR2 SVGIG (reference sequence). V shed 0 bases and J 15 bases; nucleotides not matched to a gene: 4. The CDR3 runs to 11 residues. DNA for the CDR3: TGTGCCTGGAGTGTACAGGGGCTTTTGTTTTTT. Residues: CAWSVQGLLFF.

This clone showed up just a few times. The rearrangement joins TRBV5-1 to TRBJ1-2; 7 nucleotides line up with TRBD1. With V trimmed by 2 bases and J by 7 bases, 8 bases remained unmatched. The CDR3 is made up of 14 amino acids. CDR1 SGHRS and CDR2 YFSETQ come from the germline V gene. The CDR3 here is CASSLAETGSGYTF. The CDR3 DNA is TGCGCCAGCAGCTTAGCGGAGACAGGGAGTGGCTACACCTTC.

This chain uses TRBV15 with TRBJ2-5; 12 bases map to TRBD2. This CDR3 comprises 17 residues. From germline, CDR1 is LNHNV and CDR2 YYDKDF (reference sequence). Losses at the gene ends were 1 base for V and 5 bases for J; bases not matched to a gene: 8. The CDR3 here is CATSRGSSGGAGETQYF. CDR3 sequence (DNA): TGTGCCACCAGCAGAGGCTCTAGCGGGGGGGCAGGGGAGACCCAGTACTTC. The whole variable domain, remainder taken from reference TRBV15 and TRBJ2-5, is DAMVIQNPRYQVTQFGKPVTLSCSQTLNHNVMYWYQQKSSQAPKLLFHYYDKDFNNEADTPDNFQSRRPNTSFCFLDIRSPGLGDTAMYLCATSRGSSGGAGETQYFGPGTRLLVL.

The chain carries TRBV7-3 and TRBJ2-1; D is unresolved. There are 13 residues in the CDR3. Trimming took off 5 bases at V and 7 bases at J, with 12 bases between the two ends. Germline CDR1 and CDR2: SGHTA and FQGTGA. This CDR3 is CASSPPGVNEQFF. For the CDR3, the DNA is TGTGCCAGCAGCCCCCCAGGCGTGAATGAGCAGTTCTTC.